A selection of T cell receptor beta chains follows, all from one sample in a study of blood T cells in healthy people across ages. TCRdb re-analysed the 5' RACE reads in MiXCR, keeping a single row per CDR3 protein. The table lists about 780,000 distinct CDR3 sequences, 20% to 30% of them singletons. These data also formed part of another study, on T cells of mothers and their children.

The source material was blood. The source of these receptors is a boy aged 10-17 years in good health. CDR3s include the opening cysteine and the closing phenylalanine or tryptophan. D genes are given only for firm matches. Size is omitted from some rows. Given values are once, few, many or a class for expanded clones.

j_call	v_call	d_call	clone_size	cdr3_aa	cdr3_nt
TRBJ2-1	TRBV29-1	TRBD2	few	CSTRTSGAYNEQFF	TGCAGCACACGGACTAGCGGAGCCTACAATGAGCAGTTCTTC
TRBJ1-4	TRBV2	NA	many	CASRGAPGRPNEKLFF	TGTGCCAGCCGGGGGGCACCGGGACGGCCTAATGAAAAACTGTTTTTT
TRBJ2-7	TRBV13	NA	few	CASSLQSAYEQYF	TGTGCCAGCAGCTTACAGTCCGCCTACGAGCAGTACTTC
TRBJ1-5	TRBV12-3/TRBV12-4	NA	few	CASSPGISNQPQHF	TGTGCCAGCAGCCCCGGGATTAGCAATCAGCCCCAGCATTTT
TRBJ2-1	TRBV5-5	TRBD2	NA	CASSYSSGGNEQFF	TGTGCCAGCAGCTATTCTAGCGGGGGTAATGAGCAGTTCTTC
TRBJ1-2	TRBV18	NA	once	CASSRSGTGNTNYGYTF	TGTGCCAGCTCACGAAGCGGGACCGGGAATACTAACTATGGCTACACCTTC
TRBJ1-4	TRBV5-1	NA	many	CASSVSPTNEKLFF	TGCGCCAGCAGCGTATCTCCAACTAATGAAAAACTGTTTTTT
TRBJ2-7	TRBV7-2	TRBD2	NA	CASSLEHGRGAYEQYF	TGTGCCAGCAGCTTAGAACACGGGCGGGGGGCCTACGAGCAGTACTTC
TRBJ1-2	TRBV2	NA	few	CASSYTTGALYYGYTF	TGTGCCAGCAGTTATACGACTGGGGCCCTTTACTATGGCTACACCTTC
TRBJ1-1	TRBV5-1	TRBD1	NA	CASSLGQGGGTEAFF	TGCGCCAGCAGCTTGGGACAGGGCGGGGGCACTGAAGCTTTCTTT
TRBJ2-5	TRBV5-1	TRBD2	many	CASSLAGLAEETQYF	TGCGCCAGCAGCTTGGCGGGCCTAGCGGAAGAGACCCAGTACTTC
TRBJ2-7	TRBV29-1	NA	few	CSVLGLISYEQYF	TGCAGCGTTTTGGGGCTGATCTCCTACGAGCAGTACTTC
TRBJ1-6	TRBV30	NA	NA	CAWRQSNSPLHF	TGTGCCTGGAGGCAGTCTAATTCACCCCTCCACTTT
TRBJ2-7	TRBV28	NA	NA	CASSLRVKGLHEQYF	TGTGCCAGCAGCCTCAGGGTCAAGGGGCTCCACGAGCAGTACTTC
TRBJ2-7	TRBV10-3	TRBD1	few	CAIREDRDDYEQYF	TGTGCCATCAGGGAGGACAGGGACGACTACGAGCAGTACTTC
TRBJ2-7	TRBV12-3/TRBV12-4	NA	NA	CASSLAVTLTYEQYF	TGTGCCAGCAGTTTAGCAGTAACCTTGACCTACGAGCAGTACTTC
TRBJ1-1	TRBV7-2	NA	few	CASSFHKASATEAFF	TGTGCCAGCAGCTTCCACAAAGCCTCCGCGACTGAAGCTTTCTTT
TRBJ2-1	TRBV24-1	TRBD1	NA	CATSDGDRDNEQFF	TGTGCCACCAGTGACGGAGACAGGGACAATGAGCAGTTCTTC
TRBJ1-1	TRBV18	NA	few	CASSPIGPQGTEAFF	TGCGCCAGCTCACCAATCGGACCCCAGGGGACTGAAGCTTTCTTT
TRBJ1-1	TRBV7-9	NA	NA	CASSLAIGGITEAFF	TGTGCCAGCAGCTTAGCCATAGGTGGGATAACTGAAGCTTTCTTT
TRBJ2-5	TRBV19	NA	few	CASSWAGVETQYF	TGTGCCAGTAGTTGGGCAGGGGTGGAGACCCAGTACTTC
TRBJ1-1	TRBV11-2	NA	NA	CASSPVLRNTEAFF	TGTGCCAGCAGCCCCGTTCTTCGGAACACTGAAGCTTTCTTT
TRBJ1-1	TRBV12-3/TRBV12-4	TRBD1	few	CASSTPGTGVDAEAFF	TGTGCCAGCAGTACCCCCGGAACAGGGGTCGATGCTGAAGCTTTCTTT
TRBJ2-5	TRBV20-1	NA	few	CSARPEETQYF	TGCAGTGCTAGACCCGAAGAGACCCAGTACTTC
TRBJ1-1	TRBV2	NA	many	CASSDLGGTEAFF	TGTGCCAGCAGTGACTTAGGGGGCACTGAAGCTTTCTTT
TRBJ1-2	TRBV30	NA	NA	CAWSAPSNPGLLGYGYTF	TGTGCCTGGAGTGCACCCTCGAATCCGGGACTCCTCGGCTATGGCTACACCTTC
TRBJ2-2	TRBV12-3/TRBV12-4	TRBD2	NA	CASRSSGTSSRELFF	TGCGCCAGCAGGTCATCCGGGACTAGCAGCAGGGAGCTGTTTTTT
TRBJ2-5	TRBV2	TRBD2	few	CASSHGLAVETQYF	TGTGCCAGCAGCCACGGACTAGCGGTGGAGACCCAGTACTTC
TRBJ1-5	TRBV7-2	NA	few	CASSLDVSRGQPQHF	TGTGCCAGCAGCTTGGACGTCTCGCGGGGTCAGCCCCAGCATTTT
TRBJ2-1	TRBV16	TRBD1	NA	CASSIERGREQFF	TGTGCCAGCAGCATAGAAAGGGGGCGAGAGCAGTTCTTC
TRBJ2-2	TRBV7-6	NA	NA	CASTLSGATGELFF	TGTGCCAGCACTCTTAGTGGGGCCACCGGGGAGCTGTTTTTT
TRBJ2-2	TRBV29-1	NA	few	CSVDDSKNTGELFF	TGCAGCGTTGATGACAGTAAGAACACCGGGGAGCTGTTTTTT
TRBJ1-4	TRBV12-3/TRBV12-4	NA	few	CATTGQGSEKLFF	TGTGCCACGACGGGGCAGGGAAGTGAAAAACTGTTTTTT
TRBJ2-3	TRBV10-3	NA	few	CAISESAVLDTQYF	TGTGCCATCAGTGAGTCGGCGGTATTAGATACGCAGTATTTT
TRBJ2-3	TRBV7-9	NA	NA	CASSLGHHETRPDTQYF	TGTGCCAGCAGCTTGGGGCACCACGAGACCAGACCAGATACGCAGTATTTT
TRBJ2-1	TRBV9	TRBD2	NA	CASSVGLAGGAWGQFF	TGTGCCAGCAGCGTAGGGCTAGCGGGGGGGGCCTGGGGGCAGTTCTTC
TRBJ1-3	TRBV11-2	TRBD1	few	CASSYSTGATGNTIYF	TGTGCCAGCAGTTACTCTACAGGGGCAACTGGAAACACCATATATTTT
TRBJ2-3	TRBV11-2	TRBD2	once	CASSVTSGRPTDTQYF	TGTGCCAGCAGCGTTACCAGCGGGAGACCCACAGATACGCAGTATTTT
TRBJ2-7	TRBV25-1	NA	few	CASSESPDEQYF	TGTGCCAGCAGTGAATCACCCGACGAGCAGTACTTC